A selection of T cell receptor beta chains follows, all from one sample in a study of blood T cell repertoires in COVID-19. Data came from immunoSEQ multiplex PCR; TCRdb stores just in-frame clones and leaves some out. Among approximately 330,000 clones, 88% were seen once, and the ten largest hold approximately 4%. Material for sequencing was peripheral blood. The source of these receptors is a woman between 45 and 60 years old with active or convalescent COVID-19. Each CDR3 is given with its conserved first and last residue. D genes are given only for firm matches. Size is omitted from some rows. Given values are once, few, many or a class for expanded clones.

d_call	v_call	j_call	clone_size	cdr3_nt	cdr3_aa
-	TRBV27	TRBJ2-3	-	TGTGCCCGTGGGGCCGGGACAGATACGCAGTATTTT	CARGAGTDTQYF
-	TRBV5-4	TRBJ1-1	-	TGTGCCAGCACCGGTTCAAAGGGGTCGTGGGACACTGAAGCTTTCTTT	CASTGSKGSWDTEAFF
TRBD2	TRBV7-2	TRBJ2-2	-	TGTGCCAGCAGCTTGGCGGGAGGGCCGAGCGGGGAGCTGTTTTTT	CASSLAGGPSGELFF
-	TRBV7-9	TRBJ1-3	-	TGTGCCAGCAGCTTAGCCGGCTCTGGAAACACCATATATTTT	CASSLAGSGNTIYF
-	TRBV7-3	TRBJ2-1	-	TGTGCCAGCAGCACCAGTGGGGGCCTAGATGAGCAGTTCTTC	CASSTSGGLDEQFF
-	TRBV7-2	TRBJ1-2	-	TGTGCCAGCAGCTTAGACTCAGGCAACTATGGCTACACCTTC	CASSLDSGNYGYTF
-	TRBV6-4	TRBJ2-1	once	TGTGCCAGCAGTGACTCTCCCGCAGGGGAAATCTACAATGAGCAGTTCTTC	CASSDSPAGEIYNEQFF
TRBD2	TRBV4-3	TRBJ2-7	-	TGCGCCAGCAGCCAAGAGACACTAGCGGGGCGTTCCTACGAGCAGTACTTC	CASSQETLAGRSYEQYF
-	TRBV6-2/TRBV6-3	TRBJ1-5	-	TGTGCCAGCAGCCGAAGGGGCCGCACCTCAGGACAGCCCCAGCATTTT	CASSRRGRTSGQPQHF
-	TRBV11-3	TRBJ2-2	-	TGTGCCAGCCGGTCTTCCCTCACCGGGGAGCTGTTTTTT	CASRSSLTGELFF
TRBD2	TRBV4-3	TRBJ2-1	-	TGCGCCAGCAGCCAAGATTCCGCGGGGGGGCTATATGAGCAGTTCTTC	CASSQDSAGGLYEQFF
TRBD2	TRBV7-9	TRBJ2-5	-	TGTGCCAGCAGCTACCCCCGGGGGGGAGGGTACCAAGAGACCCAGTACTTC	CASSYPRGGGYQETQYF
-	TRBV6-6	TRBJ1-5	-	TGTGCCAGCAGTCCAATTCGACAGGTTAATCAGCCCCAGCATTTT	CASSPIRQVNQPQHF
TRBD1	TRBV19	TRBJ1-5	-	TGTGCCAGTAGTATAGTGGGACAGGCGCATCAGCCCCAGCATTTT	CASSIVGQAHQPQHF
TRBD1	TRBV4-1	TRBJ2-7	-	TGCGCCAGCAGCCAAGTAGGGACAGTCCTCTACGAGCAGTACTTC	CASSQVGTVLYEQYF
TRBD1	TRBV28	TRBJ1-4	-	TGTGCCAGCAGTAGGACAGGCCCAACTGAAAAACTGTTTTTT	CASSRTGPTEKLFF
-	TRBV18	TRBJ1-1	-	TGTGCCAGCTCACCCCCCGTAGCAGGGGCCCAAAACACTGAAGCTTTCTTT	CASSPPVAGAQNTEAFF
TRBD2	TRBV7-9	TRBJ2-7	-	TGTGCCAGCAGCCCTACCTCAGGACTAGCGGGAGTCTCGTACGAGCAGTACTTC	CASSPTSGLAGVSYEQYF
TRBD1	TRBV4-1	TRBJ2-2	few	TGCGCCAGCAGCTATCCCTCAGGGGGGAACACCGGGGAGCTGTTTTTT	CASSYPSGGNTGELFF
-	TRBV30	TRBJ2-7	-	TGTGCCTGGAGTCCCCTGGGGGCAGGAGCGATTCCCTACGAGCAGTACTTC	CAWSPLGAGAIPYEQYF
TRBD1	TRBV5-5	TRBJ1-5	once	TGTGCCAGCAGCTCCGGGACAGGGAATCAGCCCCAGCATTTT	CASSSGTGNQPQHF
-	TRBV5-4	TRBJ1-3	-	TGTGCCAGCAGCTTGGGGCAGGGTAACTCTGGAAACACCATATATTTT	CASSLGQGNSGNTIYF
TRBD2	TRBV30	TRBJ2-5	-	TGTGCCTGGACCGGGCCCCTAGCGGGAGGGCACCAAGAGACCCAGTACTTC	CAWTGPLAGGHQETQYF
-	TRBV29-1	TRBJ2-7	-	TGCAGCGTTGACGTGGCGCGGCAGAGGGAGTTC	CSVDVARQREF
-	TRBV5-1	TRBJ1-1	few	TGCGCCAGCAGCTCGACAGTGAACACTGAAGCTTTCTTT	CASSSTVNTEAFF
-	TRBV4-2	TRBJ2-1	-	TGTGCCAGCAGCCTCGGGGGGAATGCAGGGGAGGTGAACAATGAGCAGTTCTTC	CASSLGGNAGEVNNEQFF
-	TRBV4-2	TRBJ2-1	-	TGTGCCAGCAGCCAAGACCCCAGTCGGGAGCTCTACAATGAGCAGTTCTTC	CASSQDPSRELYNEQFF
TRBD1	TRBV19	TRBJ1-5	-	TGTGCCAGTAGAGGGACAGGTAATCAGCCCCAGCATTTT	CASRGTGNQPQHF
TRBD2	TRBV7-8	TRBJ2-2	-	TGTGCCAGCAGCAAACCCGGGACTAGCGGACCCGGGGAGCTGTTTTTT	CASSKPGTSGPGELFF
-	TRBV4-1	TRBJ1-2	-	TGCGCCAGCAGCCAAGATCACACCGTCTATGGCTACACCTTC	CASSQDHTVYGYTF
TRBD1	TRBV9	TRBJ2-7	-	TGTGCCAGCAGCGTAGTAGGGGGCGGCGAGCAGTACTTC	CASSVVGGGEQYF